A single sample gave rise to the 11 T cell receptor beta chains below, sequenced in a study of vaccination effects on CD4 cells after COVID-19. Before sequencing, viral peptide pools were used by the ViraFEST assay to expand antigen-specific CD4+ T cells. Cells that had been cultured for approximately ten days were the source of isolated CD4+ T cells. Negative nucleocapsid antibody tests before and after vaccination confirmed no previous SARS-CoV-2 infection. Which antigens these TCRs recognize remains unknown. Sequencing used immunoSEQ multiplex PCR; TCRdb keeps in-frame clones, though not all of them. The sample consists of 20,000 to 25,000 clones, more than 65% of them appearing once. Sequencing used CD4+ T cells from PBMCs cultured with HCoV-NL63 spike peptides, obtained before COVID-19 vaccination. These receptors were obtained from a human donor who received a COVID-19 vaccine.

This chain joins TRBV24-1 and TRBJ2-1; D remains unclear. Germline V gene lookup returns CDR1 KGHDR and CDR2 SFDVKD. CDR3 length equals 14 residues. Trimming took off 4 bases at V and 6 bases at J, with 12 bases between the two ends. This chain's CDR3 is CATSEKFRSNEQFF. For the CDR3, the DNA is TGTGCCACCAGTGAAAAGTTCCGGAGCAATGAGCAGTTCTTC.

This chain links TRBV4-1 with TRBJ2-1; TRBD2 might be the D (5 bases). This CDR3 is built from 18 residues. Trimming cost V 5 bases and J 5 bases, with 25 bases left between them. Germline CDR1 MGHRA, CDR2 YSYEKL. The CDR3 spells CASSKGRRGLEVNNEQFF. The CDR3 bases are TGCGCCAGCAGCAAAGGACGCCGGGGATTAGAGGTGAACAATGAGCAGTTCTTC.

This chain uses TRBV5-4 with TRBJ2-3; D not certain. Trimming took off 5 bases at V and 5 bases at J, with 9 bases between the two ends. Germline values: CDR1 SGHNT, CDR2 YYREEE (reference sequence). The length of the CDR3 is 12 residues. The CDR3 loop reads CASSRLLDTQYF. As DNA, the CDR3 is TGTGCCAGCAGTAGACTTCTAGATACGCAGTATTTT.

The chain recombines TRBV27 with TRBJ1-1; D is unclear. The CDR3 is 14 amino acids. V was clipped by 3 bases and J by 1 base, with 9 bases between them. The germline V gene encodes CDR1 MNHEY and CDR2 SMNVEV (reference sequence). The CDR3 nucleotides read TGTGCCAGCAGTTTTTATGCGGGGAACACTGAAGCTTTCTTT. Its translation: CASSFYAGNTEAFF.

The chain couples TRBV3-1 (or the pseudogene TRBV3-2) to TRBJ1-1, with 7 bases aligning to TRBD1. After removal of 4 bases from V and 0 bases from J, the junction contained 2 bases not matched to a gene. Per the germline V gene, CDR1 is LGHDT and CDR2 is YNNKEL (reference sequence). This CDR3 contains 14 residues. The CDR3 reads CASSPGQMNTEAFF. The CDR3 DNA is TGTGCCAGCAGCCCGGGACAGATGAACACTGAAGCTTTCTTT.

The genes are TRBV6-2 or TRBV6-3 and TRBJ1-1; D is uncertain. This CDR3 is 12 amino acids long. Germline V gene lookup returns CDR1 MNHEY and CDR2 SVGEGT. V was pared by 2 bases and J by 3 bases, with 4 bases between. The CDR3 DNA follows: TGTGCCAGCAGTTACGGCTACACTGAAGCTTTCTTT. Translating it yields CASSYGYTEAFF.

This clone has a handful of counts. The CDR3 is CAWRVGGGGYTF. The DNA of the CDR3 is TGTGCCTGGAGGGTTGGGGGCGGTGGCTACACCTTC. The genes are TRBV30 and TRBJ1-2, with a possible D match to TRBD1 (6 bases). CDR3 length: 12 amino acids. Germline CDR1 is GTSNPN and CDR2 is SVGIG (reference sequence). Trimming took off 3 bases at V and 7 bases at J, with 12 bases between the two ends. Together with reference TRBV30 and TRBJ1-2, the CDR3 gives the full variable domain: SQTIHQWPATLVQPVGSPLSLECTVEGTSNPNLYWYRQAAGRGLQLLFYSVGIGQISSEVPQNLSASRPQDRQFILSSKKLLLSDSGFYLCAWRVGGGGYTFGSGTRLTVV.

CDR3 DNA sequence: TGTGCCACCAGCAGAGAAACGGGGTTGGCAGGGAGAGGCGAGCAGTACTTC. It translates to CATSRETGLAGRGEQYF. The V and J genes are TRBV15 and TRBJ2-7; D could derive from TRBD1 or TRBD2 (5 bases each). The CDR3 extends over 17 amino acids. Trimming removed 0 bases from V and 6 bases from J, with 21 bases in between. Germline lookup yields CDR1 LNHNV and CDR2 YYDKDF (reference sequence).

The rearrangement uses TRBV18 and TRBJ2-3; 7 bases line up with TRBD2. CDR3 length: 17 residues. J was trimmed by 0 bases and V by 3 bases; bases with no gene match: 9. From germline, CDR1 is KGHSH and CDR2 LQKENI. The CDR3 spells CASSPTPTSHSTDTQYF. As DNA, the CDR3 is TGTGCCAGCTCACCCACCCCGACTAGCCACAGCACAGATACGCAGTATTTT.

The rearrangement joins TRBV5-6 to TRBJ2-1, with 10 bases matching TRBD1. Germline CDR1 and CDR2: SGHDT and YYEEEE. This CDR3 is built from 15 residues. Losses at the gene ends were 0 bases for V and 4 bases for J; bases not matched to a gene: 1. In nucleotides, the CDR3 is TGTGCCAGCAGCTTGGGACAGGGGGCGTACAATGAGCAGTTCTTC. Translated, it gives CASSLGQGAYNEQFF.

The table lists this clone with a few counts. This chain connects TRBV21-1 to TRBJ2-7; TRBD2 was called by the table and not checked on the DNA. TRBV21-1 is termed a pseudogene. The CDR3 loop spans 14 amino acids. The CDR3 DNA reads TGTGCCAGCAGCGGCGGGGCAACCCCCTACGAGCAGTACTTC. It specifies CASSGGATPYEQYF.